The clone carrying this TCR beta chain appeared a few times. Its antigen is as yet unknown. The junction had 10 bases not matched to a gene; V was cut back by 6 bases and J by 5 bases. The CDR3 totals 14 residues. Germline loops: CDR1 DFQATT, CDR2 SNEGSKA (reference sequence). The data were taken from a study of response to subunit inactivated influenza vaccine. TCRdb analysed the RT-PCR reads with MiXCR anew, one entry per CDR3 protein. The repertoire holds hundreds of thousands of distinct CDR3 sequences, with under 20% as singletons. General study points: With each seasonal influenza vaccination, the authors suggested, few new T cells are recruited.

This clonotype originated in a man aged 50-60 years who received an inactivated influenza vaccine. Sequencing used PBMCs from blood, obtained about 5 days after vaccination. The J gene is TRBJ2-7, the V gene TRBV20-1, with 10 bases fitting TRBD2. The CDR3 here is CSAIGLAGDNEQYF. As DNA, the CDR3 is TGCAGTGCCATTGGGCTAGCGGGAGACAACGAGCAGTACTTC.